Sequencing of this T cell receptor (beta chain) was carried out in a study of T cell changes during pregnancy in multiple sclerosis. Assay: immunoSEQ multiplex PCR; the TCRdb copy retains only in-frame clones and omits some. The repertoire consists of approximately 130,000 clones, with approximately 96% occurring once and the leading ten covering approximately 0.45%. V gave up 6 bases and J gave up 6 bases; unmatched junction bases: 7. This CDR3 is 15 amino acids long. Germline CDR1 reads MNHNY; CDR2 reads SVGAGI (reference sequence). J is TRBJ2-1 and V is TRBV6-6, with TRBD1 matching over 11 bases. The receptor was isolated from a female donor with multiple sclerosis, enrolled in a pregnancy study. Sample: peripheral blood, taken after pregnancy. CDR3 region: CASSFGQGAGNEQFF. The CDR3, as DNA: TGTGCCAGCAGCTTCGGACAGGGGGCGGGCAATGAGCAGTTCTTC.